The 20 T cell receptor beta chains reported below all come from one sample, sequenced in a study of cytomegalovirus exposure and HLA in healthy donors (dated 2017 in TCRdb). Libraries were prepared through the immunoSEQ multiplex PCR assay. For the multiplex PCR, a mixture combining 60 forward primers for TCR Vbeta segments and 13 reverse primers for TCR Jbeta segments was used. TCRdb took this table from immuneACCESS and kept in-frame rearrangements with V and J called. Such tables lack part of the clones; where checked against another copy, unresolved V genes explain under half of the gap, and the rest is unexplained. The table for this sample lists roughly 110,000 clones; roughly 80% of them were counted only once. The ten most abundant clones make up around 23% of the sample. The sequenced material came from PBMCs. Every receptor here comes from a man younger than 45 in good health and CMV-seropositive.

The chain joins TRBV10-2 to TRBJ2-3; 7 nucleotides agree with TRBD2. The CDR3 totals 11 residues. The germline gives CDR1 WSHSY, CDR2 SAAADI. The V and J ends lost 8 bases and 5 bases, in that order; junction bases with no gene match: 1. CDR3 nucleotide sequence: TGCGCCAGCGCGGGAGTAGATACGCAGTATTTT. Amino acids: CASAGVDTQYF.

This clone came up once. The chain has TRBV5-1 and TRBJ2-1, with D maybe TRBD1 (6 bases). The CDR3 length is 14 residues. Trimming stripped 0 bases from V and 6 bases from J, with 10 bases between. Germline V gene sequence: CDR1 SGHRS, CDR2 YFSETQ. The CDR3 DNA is TGCGCCAGCAGCTTGGCCTTGGACAGCAATGAGCAGTTCTTC. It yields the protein CASSLALDSNEQFF.

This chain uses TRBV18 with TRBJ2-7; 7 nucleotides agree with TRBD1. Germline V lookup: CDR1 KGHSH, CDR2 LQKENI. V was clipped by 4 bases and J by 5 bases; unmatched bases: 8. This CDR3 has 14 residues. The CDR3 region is CASSLSVGGDEQYF. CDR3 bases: TGTGCCAGCTCACTTAGTGTAGGGGGCGACGAGCAGTACTTC.

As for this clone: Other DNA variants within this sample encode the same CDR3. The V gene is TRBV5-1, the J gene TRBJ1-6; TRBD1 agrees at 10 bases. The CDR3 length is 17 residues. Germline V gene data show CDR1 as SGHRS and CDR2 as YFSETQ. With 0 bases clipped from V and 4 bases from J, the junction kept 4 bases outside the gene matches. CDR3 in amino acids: CASSLGRTGGYNSPLHF. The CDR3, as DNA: TGCGCCAGCAGCTTGGGACGGACAGGGGGGTATAATTCACCCCTCCACTTT.

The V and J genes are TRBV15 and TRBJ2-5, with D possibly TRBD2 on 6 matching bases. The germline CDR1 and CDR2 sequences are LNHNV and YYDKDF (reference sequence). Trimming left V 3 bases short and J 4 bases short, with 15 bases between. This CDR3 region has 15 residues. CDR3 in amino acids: CATSRSRDGGETQYF. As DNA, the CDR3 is TGTGCCACCAGCAGGAGCCGGGACGGGGGAGAGACCCAGTACTTC.

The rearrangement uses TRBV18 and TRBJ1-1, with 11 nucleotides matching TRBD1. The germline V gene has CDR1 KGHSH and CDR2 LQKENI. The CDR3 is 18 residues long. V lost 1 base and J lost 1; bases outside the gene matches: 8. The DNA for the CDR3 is TGTGCCAGCTCACCACTTACGGGACAGGGGGAACGGAACACTGAAGCTTTCTTT. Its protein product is CASSPLTGQGERNTEAFF.

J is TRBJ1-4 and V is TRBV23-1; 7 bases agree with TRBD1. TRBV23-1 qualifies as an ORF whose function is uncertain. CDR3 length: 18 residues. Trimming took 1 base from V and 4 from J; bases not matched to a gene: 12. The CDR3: CASSQLSFEDRSNEKLFF. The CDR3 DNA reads TGCGCCAGCAGTCAATTATCTTTTGAGGACAGGAGTAATGAAAAACTGTTTTTT.

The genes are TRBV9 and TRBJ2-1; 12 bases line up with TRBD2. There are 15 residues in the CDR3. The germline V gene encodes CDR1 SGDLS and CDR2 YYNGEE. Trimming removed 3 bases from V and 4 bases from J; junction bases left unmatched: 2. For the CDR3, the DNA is TGTGCCAGCAGCGACGGACTAGCGGGGTACAATGAGCAGTTCTTC. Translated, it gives CASSDGLAGYNEQFF.

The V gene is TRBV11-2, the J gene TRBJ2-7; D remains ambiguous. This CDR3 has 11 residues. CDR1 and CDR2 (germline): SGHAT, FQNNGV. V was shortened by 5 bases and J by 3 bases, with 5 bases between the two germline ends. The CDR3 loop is CASSLYYEQYF. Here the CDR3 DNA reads TGTGCCAGCAGCCTATACTACGAGCAGTACTTC.

The CDR3: CASSEGFGTGRLYEQYF. The CDR3 DNA sequence: TGTGCCAGCAGTGAAGGCTTCGGGACAGGCCGACTTTACGAGCAGTACTTC. The chain combines TRBV6-1 with TRBJ2-7; 8 nucleotides align to TRBD1. The ends lost 1 base at V and 4 bases at J; junction bases unmatched: 12. The CDR3 loop spans 17 amino acids. In germline, CDR1 is MNHNS, CDR2 SASEGT.

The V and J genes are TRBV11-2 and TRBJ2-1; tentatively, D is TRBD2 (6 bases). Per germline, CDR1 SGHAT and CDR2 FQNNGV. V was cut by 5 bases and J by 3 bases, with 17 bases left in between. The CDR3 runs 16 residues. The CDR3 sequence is CASSEPRETDYNEQFF. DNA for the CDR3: TGTGCCAGCAGCGAACCCCGGGAGACCGACTACAATGAGCAGTTCTTC.

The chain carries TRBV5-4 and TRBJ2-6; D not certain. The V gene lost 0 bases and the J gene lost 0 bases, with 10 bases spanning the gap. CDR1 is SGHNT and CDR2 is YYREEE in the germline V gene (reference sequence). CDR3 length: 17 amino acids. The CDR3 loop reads CASSLGVTGSGANVLTF. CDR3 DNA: TGTGCCAGCAGCTTGGGAGTTACGGGCTCTGGGGCCAACGTCCTGACTTTC.

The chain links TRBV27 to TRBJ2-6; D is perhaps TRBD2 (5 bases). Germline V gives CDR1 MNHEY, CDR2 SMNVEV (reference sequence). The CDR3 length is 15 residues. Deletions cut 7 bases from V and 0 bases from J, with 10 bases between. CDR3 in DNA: TGTGCCAGCACGGACTGGAGCTCTGGGGCCAACGTCCTGACTTTC. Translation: CASTDWSSGANVLTF.

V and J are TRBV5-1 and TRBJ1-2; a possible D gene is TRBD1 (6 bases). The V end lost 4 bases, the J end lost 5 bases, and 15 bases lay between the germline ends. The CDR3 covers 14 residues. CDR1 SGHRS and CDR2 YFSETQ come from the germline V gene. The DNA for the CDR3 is TGCGCCAGCAGCCCGGACAGAATACTGTATGGCTACACCTTC. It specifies CASSPDRILYGYTF.

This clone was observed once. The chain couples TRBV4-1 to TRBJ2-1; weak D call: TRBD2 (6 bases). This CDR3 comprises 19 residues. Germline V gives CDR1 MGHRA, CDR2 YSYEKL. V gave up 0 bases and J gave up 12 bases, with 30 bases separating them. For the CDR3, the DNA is TGCGCCAGCAGCCAAGACCGTGGGCCCCTGGCGGGGTACAGCCGTCCGCAGTTCTTC. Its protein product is CASSQDRGPLAGYSRPQFF.

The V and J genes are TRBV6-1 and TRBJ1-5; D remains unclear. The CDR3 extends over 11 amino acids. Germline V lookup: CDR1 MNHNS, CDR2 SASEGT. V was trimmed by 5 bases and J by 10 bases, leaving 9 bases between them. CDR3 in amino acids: CASSRFGPQHF. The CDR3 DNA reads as TGTGCCAGCAGTCGGTTTGGTCCCCAGCATTTT.

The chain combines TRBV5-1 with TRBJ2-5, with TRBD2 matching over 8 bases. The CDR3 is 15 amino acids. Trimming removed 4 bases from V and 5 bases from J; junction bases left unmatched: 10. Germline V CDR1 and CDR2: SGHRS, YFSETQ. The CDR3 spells CASSPGGGRLETQYF. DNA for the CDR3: TGCGCCAGCAGCCCGGGAGGGGGGCGCTTGGAGACCCAGTACTTC.

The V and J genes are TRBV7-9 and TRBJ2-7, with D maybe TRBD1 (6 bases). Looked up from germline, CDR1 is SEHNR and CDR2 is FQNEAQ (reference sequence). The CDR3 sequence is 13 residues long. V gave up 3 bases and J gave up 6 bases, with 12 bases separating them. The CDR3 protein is CASSFTGLGEQYF. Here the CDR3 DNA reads TGTGCCAGCAGCTTTACAGGGTTGGGCGAGCAGTACTTC.

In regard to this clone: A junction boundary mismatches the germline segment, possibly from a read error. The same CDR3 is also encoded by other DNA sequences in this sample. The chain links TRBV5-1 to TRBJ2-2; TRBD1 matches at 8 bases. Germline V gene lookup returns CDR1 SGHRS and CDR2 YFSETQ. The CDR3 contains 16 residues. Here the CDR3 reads CASSWGTGGNTGELFF. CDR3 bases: TGTGCCAGCAGCTGGGGGACAGGAGGGAACACCGGGGAGCTGTTTTTT.

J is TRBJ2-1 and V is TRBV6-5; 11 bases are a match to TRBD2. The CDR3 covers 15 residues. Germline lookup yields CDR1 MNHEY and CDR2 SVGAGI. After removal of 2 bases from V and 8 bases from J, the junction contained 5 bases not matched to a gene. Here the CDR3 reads CASSYRLAGYDEQFF. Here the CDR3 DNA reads TGTGCCAGCAGTTACCGACTAGCGGGGTACGATGAGCAGTTCTTC.